Each of the 3 T cell receptor beta chains below was sequenced from the same sample in a study of human versus mouse CDR3 diversity and MHC coevolution. Produced via immunoSEQ multiplex PCR; TCRdb's table is partial and in-frame only. The repertoire has fewer than 80,000 clones, under 95% of them found once; the top ten carry about 0.14%. What was sequenced was naive CD4+ T cells from blood. As for subset: CD45RO-negative CD62L-positive naive CD4 T cells. All receptors come from a person between 25 and 70 years old in good health.

The chain carries TRBV5-1 and TRBJ2-2; 10 bases fit TRBD1. The CDR3 consists of 16 residues. Trimming took 4 bases from V and 7 from J; bases not matched to a gene: 10. Germline loops: CDR1 SGHRS, CDR2 YFSETQ. The CDR3 DNA sequence: TGCGCCAGCAGCGAATCCGGGACAGGGGCGGACGGGGAGCTGTTTTTT. Its protein is CASSESGTGADGELFF.

The chain couples TRBV10-3 to TRBJ2-4; D perhaps matches TRBD2 (6 bases). Trimming removed 6 bases at V and 3 bases at J, with 12 bases between. Germline V gives CDR1 ENHRY, CDR2 SYGVKD. The CDR3 covers 14 residues. The CDR3 region is CAISRDSDKNIQYF. CDR3 DNA sequence: TGTGCCATCAGCAGGGACTCGGACAAAAACATTCAGTACTTC.

This chain connects TRBV19 to TRBJ2-7, with TRBD2 identical over 13 bases. The germline CDR1 and CDR2 sequences are LNHDA and SQIVND (reference sequence). CDR3 length equals 15 residues. Trimming cost V 4 bases and J 2 bases; bases outside gene matches: 2. The CDR3 sequence is CASSKTSGGAYEQYF. The CDR3 DNA reads as TGTGCCAGTAGTAAAACTAGCGGGGGGGCCTACGAGCAGTACTTC.